The 5 T cell receptor beta chains below were found in one sample sequenced in a study of technical replicates of blood from a handful of donors. Generated by immunoSEQ multiplex PCR, the TCRdb table keeps only in-frame clones and is missing some. Altogether about 71,000 clones are present, roughly 96% being singletons, with the ten largest covering around 0.22%. The sample was T cells isolated from PBMCs. These receptors all come from a human donor in good health.

This rearrangement joins TRBV4-1 to TRBJ2-1; tentative D call: TRBD2 (6 bases). The germline V gene has CDR1 MGHRA and CDR2 YSYEKL. Trimming removed 1 base at V and 2 bases at J, with 18 bases between. This CDR3 region has 18 residues. The CDR3 coding sequence is TGCGCCAGCAGCCAAGGGGAGTCCCGGGGGAGAACCTACAATGAGCAGTTCTTC. Its protein product is CASSQGESRGRTYNEQFF.

This clone has only one observation. V usage is TRBV5-6 and J usage is TRBJ1-1; 7 bases fit TRBD1. CDR3 size: 16 residues. Trimming removed 0 bases from V and 2 bases from J; junction bases left unmatched: 7. Germline loops: CDR1 SGHDT, CDR2 YYEEEE. CDR3 DNA sequence: TGTGCCAGCAGCTTGGGGCAGGGGGAGATTAACACTGAAGCTTTCTTT. Residues: CASSLGQGEINTEAFF.

The chain uses TRBV6-5 and TRBJ1-2; 8 bases map to TRBD1. This CDR3 region has 14 residues. J gave up 4 bases and V 3 bases, and 4 bases lay outside the gene matches. Germline V gene lookup returns CDR1 MNHEY and CDR2 SVGAGI. The CDR3 sequence: CASSYTGQGYGYTF. CDR3 DNA: TGTGCCAGCAGTTATACCGGACAGGGCTATGGCTACACCTTC.

The rearrangement joins TRBV27 to TRBJ2-7; 10 bases map to TRBD2. The CDR3 consists of 16 residues. J was trimmed by 2 bases and V by 7 bases; bases with no gene match: 11. Germline-derived CDR1 and CDR2 are MNHEY and SMNVEV (reference sequence). CDR3 DNA: TGTGCCAGCAAGCTACTAGCGGGGTCGACTGCCTACGAGCAGTACTTC. Protein: CASKLLAGSTAYEQYF.

The chain carries TRBV4-2 and TRBJ2-7, with TRBD1 as a possible D gene (9 bases). The CDR3 has 16 amino acids. V was cut by 0 bases and J by 5 bases, with 17 bases left in between. Germline V gives CDR1 LGHNA, CDR2 YNFKEQ. The CDR3 region has the DNA TGTGCCAGCAGCCAAGATAGCGGGACAGGGTTTGACGAGCAGTACTTC. Translated: CASSQDSGTGFDEQYF.